This entry features one TCR beta chain sequence. What it binds is unknown. The data derive from a study of long-term antiretroviral therapy in people with HIV. Across the whole study: In the earliest collections, sampling predates the 2015 immediate-ART recommendation by about a decade.

J lost 6 bases, V lost 4 bases, and 1 base had no gene match. The CDR3 loop spans 13 amino acids. Survey-level immunoSEQ v3.0 assays were run. The data were produced by immunoSEQ multiplex PCR, yet TCRdb's version contains in-frame clones alone and is incomplete. This table holds tens of thousands of clones, roughly 80% found once. Study conclusions and caveats: It was observed that HIV repertoires exhibited narrower CDR3 length ranges than controls. Post-ART samples showed increased diversity that remained below transplant donor control levels.

Sequenced material: unsorted PBMCs, taken 1.9 years after starting antiretroviral therapy. The clonotype was recovered from a young man with HIV. The V call is TRBV5-3, the J call TRBJ1-6, with 7 bases aligning to TRBD1. TRBV5-3 is annotated as an ORF whose role is uncertain. The CDR3 spells CARSDRVNSPLHF. The CDR3 nucleotides read TGTGCCAGAAGCGACAGGGTTAATTCACCCCTCCACTTT.